A selection of T cell receptor beta chains follows, all from one sample in a study of monozygotic twins with inflammatory bowel disease. One entry per CDR3 protein, without DNA, is what TCRdb gives after re-calling the 5' RACE reads. In total, the table holds some 150,000 distinct CDR3 sequences. The sample taken for sequencing was blood. The receptor set was obtained from a human donor with ulcerative colitis or Crohn's disease, or a healthy co-twin of an affected twin (not recorded which). Both conserved end residues are part of each CDR3.

>TRBJ2-7|TRBV21-1
CASSKVVGEQYF
>TRBJ2-1|TRBV28
CASTPGLGVNEQFF
>TRBJ2-7|TRBV5-1
CASSLNRQAYEQYF
>TRBJ2-2|TRBV4-1
CASSQGDRVNTGELFF
>TRBJ1-5|TRBV28
CASSSDRHSNQPQHF
>TRBJ2-6|TRBV10-3
CAISGQGSGANVLTF
>TRBJ2-7|TRBV20-1
CSAYQGIFYEQYF
>TRBJ1-1|TRBV6-5
CASSYLGQDMNTEAFF
>TRBJ2-7|TRBV5-1
CASSLDPGDYEQYF
>TRBJ1-4|TRBV20-1
CSARDPVSAEKLFF
>TRBJ1-3|TRBV6-5
CASSYSGQISGNTIYF
>TRBJ1-4|TRBV29-1
CSGGRTNEKLFF
>TRBJ2-1|TRBV4-2
CASSQDQDNEQFF
>TRBJ2-3|TRBV20-1
CSPKQGGDTQYF
>TRBJ1-1|TRBV5-1
CASSQILNTEAFF
>TRBJ2-2|TRBV6-5
CASSRGDGELFF
>TRBJ2-2|TRBV30
CAWTSGRSDTGELFF
>TRBJ2-7|TRBV11-2
CASSLVGTLSYEQYF
>TRBJ2-1|TRBV30
CAWSAQREQFF
>TRBJ2-1|TRBV5-1
CASSLTLRDLRRTINEQFF
>TRBJ2-3|TRBV10-3
CAISVSGTGGDTQYF
>TRBJ2-7|TRBV3-1
CASSQVPGAGALPSYEQYF
>TRBJ1-6|TRBV20-1
CSARGDGNSPLHF
>TRBJ2-7|TRBV19
CASSIGPGSSYEQYF
>TRBJ1-5|TRBV19
CASSYRDQPQHF
>TRBJ1-1|TRBV7-9
CASSLIQGIHTEAFF
>TRBJ1-2|TRBV5-1
CASSMTGTVTEGSYTF
>TRBJ2-3|TRBV6-2/TRBV6-3
CASNPSWRISTDTQYF
>TRBJ1-6|TRBV7-2
CASSLSGKSNSPLHF
>TRBJ1-1|TRBV6-2/TRBV6-3
CASSYSGVTEAFF
>TRBJ2-2|TRBV14
CASSQPFRRADGELFF
>TRBJ2-1|TRBV4-3
CASSPPPASGIYNEQFF
>TRBJ2-1|TRBV19
CASHSISASGFYNEQFF
>TRBJ2-7|TRBV20-1
CSARDRSEQYF
>TRBJ1-2|TRBV15
CATSRDLQTYGYTF
>TRBJ1-6|TRBV20-1
CSARVGQGRSPLHF
>TRBJ1-2|TRBV20-1
CSARVPPNYGYTF
>TRBJ2-7|TRBV6-5
CASSYEQFSYEQYF
>TRBJ1-1|TRBV5-1
CASSSTGITEAFF
>TRBJ2-2|TRBV7-9
CASSWTGGYTGELFF
>TRBJ1-1|TRBV6-5
CASRPQVLTEAFF
>TRBJ2-2|TRBV12-3/TRBV12-4
CASSSSNTGELFF
>TRBJ2-3|TRBV7-9
CASSSGGIEQYF
>TRBJ2-3|TRBV20-1
CSARAVTREERDTQYF
>TRBJ2-1|TRBV10-3
CAIRDPGLPTSYNEQFF
>TRBJ1-2|TRBV29-1
CSAERGKGYTF
>TRBJ1-2|TRBV10-3
CAISETAVGGGYTF
>TRBJ2-2|TRBV14
CASSRDRAWTGELFF
>TRBJ2-3|TRBV20-1
CSCTELTDTQYF
>TRBJ2-5|TRBV28
CAGSLAGAPTQYF
>TRBJ1-2|TRBV9
CASSVGTANYGYTF
>TRBJ1-6|TRBV3-1
CASSRTVSNSPLHF
>TRBJ2-7|TRBV20-1
CSARVRTSRIYEQYF
>TRBJ2-7|TRBV2
CASSVIGQGAGEQYF
>TRBJ2-5|TRBV7-3
CASSKYPRETQYF
>TRBJ1-1|TRBV10-3
CAISGGIEAFF